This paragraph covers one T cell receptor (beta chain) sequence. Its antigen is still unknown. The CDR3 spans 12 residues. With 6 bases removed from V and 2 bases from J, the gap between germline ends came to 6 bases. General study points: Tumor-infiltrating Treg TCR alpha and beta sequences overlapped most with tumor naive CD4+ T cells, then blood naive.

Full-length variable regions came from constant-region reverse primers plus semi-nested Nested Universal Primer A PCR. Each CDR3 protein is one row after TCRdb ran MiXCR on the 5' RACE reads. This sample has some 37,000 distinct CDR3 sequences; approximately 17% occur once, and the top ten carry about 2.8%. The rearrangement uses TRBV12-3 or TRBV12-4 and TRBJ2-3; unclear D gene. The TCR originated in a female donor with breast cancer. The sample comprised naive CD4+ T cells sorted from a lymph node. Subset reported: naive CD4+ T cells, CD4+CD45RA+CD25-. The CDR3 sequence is CASSPHTDTQYF. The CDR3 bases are TGTGCCAGCAGCCCCCACACAGATACGCAGTATTTT.